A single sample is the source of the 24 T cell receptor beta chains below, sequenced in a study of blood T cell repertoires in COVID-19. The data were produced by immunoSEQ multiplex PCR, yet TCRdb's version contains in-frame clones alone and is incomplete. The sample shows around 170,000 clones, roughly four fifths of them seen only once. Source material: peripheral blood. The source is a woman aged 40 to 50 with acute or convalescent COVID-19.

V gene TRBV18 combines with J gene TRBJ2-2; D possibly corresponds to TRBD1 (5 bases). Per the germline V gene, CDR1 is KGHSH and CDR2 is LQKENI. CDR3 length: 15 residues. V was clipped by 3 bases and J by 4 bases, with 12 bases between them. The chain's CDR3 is CASSPTSQGTGELFF. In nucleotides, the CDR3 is TGTGCCAGCTCACCGACCTCTCAGGGCACCGGGGAGCTGTTTTTT.

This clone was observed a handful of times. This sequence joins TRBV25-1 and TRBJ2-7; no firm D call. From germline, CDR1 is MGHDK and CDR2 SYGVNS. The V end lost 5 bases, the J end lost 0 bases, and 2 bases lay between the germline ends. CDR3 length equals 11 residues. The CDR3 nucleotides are TGTGCCAGCAGTCGCTCCTACGAGCAGTACTTC. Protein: CASSRSYEQYF.

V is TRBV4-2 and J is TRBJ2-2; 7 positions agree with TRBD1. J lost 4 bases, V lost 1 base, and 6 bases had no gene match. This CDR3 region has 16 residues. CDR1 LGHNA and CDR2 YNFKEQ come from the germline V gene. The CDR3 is CASSQGQGGGTGELFF. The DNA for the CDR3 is TGTGCCAGCAGCCAAGGACAGGGCGGAGGCACCGGGGAGCTGTTTTTT.

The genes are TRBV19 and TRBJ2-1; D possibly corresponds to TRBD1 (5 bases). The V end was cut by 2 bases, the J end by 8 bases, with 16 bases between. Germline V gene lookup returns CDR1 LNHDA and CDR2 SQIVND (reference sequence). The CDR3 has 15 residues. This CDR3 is CASSISRGVGDEQFF. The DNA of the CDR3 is TGTGCCAGTAGTATAAGTAGGGGTGTAGGGGATGAGCAGTTCTTC. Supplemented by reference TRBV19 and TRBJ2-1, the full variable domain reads DGGITQSPKYLFRKEGQNVTLSCEQNLNHDAMYWYRQDPGQGLRLIYYSQIVNDFQKGDIAEGYSVSREKKESFPLTVTSAQKNPTAFYLCASSISRGVGDEQFFGPGTRLTVL.

The CDR3 reads CASSYSGPREQYF. Written as DNA, the CDR3 is TGTGCCAGCAGTTACTCGGGGCCCCGGGAGCAGTACTTC. The chain carries TRBV6-6 and TRBJ2-7, with D possibly TRBD1 on 5 matching bases. Looked up from germline, CDR1 is MNHNY and CDR2 is SVGAGI (reference sequence). Between the trimmed V and J ends, which lost 0 bases and 7 bases, there was a span of 10 bases. This CDR3 is 13 amino acids long.

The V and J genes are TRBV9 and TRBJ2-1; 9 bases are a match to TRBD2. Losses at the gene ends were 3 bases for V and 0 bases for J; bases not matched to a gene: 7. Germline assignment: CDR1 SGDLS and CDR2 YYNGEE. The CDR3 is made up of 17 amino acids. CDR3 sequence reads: CASSAVYSGSSYNEQFF. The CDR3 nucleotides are TGTGCCAGCAGCGCCGTTTATAGCGGGAGCTCCTACAATGAGCAGTTCTTC.

This chain's CDR3 is CASRSDGEETQYF. CDR3 in DNA: TGTGCCAGCAGGTCAGACGGGGAAGAGACCCAGTACTTC. The gene calls are TRBV18 and TRBJ2-5; TRBD2 is a possible D gene (5 bases). The V gene lost 8 bases and the J gene lost 3 bases, with 13 bases spanning the gap. The CDR3 totals 13 residues. CDR1 and CDR2 from the germline V gene are KGHSH and LQKENI.

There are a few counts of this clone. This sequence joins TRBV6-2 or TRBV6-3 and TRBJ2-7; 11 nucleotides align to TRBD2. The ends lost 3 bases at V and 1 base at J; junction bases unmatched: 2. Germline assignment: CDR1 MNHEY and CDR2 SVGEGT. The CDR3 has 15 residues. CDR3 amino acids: CASSYGTSGSYEQYF. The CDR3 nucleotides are TGTGCCAGCAGTTATGGGACTAGCGGTTCCTACGAGCAGTACTTC.

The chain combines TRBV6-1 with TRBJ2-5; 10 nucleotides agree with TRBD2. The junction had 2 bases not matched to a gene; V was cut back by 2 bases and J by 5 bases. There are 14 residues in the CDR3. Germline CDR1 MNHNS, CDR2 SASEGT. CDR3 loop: CASSEFSGGETQYF. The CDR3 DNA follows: TGTGCCAGCAGTGAATTTAGCGGGGGGGAGACCCAGTACTTC.

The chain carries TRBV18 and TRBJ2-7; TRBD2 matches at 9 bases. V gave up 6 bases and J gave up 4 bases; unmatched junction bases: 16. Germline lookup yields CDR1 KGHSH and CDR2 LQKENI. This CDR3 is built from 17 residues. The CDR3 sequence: CASSSPRGGLAGYEQYF. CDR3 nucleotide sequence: TGTGCCAGCTCGTCCCCCAGAGGCGGTCTAGCGGGGTACGAGCAGTACTTC.

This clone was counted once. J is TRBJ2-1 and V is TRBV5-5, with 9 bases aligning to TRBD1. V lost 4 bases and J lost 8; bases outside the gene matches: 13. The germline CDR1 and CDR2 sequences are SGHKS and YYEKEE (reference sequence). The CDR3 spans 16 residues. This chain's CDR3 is CASSPRMGQGGDEQFF. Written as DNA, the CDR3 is TGTGCCAGCAGCCCCCGGATGGGACAGGGCGGCGATGAGCAGTTCTTC.

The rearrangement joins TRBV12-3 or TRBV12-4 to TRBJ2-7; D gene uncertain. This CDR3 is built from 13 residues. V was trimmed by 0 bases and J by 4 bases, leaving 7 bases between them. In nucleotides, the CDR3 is TGTGCCAGCAGTTTAGCGTTCGGGTACGAGCAGTACTTC. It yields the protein CASSLAFGYEQYF.

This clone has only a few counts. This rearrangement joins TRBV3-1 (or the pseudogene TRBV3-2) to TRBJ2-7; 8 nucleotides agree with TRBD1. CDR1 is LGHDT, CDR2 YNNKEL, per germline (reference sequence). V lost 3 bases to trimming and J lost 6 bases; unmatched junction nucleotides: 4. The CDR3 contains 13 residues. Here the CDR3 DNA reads TGTGCCAGCAGCCATACTACAGGGGGCGAGCAGTACTTC. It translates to CASSHTTGGEQYF.

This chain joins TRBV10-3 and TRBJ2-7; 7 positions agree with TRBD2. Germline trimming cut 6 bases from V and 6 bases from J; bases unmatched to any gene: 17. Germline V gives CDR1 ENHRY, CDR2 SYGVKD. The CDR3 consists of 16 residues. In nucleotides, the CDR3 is TGTGCCATCAGCGGGAGGAGGACCCAAACCACTTCCGAGCAGTACTTC. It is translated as CAISGRRTQTTSEQYF.

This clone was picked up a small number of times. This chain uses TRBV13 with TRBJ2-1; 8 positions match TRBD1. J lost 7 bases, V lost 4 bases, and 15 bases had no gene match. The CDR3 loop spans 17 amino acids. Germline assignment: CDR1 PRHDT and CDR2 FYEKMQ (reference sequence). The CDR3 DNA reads TGTGCCAGCAGCTCGCCAGTGAGGGCAGGGGGCTCGAATGAGCAGTTCTTC. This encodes CASSSPVRAGGSNEQFF.

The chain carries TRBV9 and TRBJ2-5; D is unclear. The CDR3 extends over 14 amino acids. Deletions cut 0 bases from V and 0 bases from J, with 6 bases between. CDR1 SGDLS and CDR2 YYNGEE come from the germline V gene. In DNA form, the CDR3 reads TGTGCCAGCAGCGTAGGAGGCCACCAAGAGACCCAGTACTTC. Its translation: CASSVGGHQETQYF. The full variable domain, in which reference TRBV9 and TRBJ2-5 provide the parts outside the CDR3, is DSGVTQTPKHLITATGQRVTLRCSPRSGDLSVYWYQQSLDQGLQFLIQYYNGEERAKGNILERFSAQQFPDLHSELNLSSLELGDSALYFCASSVGGHQETQYFGPGTRLLVL.

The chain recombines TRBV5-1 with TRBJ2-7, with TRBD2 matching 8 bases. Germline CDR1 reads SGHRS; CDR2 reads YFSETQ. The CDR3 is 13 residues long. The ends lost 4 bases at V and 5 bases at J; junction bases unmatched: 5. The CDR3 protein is CASSTGGAHEQYF. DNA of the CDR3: TGCGCCAGCAGCACCGGGGGGGCCCACGAGCAGTACTTC.

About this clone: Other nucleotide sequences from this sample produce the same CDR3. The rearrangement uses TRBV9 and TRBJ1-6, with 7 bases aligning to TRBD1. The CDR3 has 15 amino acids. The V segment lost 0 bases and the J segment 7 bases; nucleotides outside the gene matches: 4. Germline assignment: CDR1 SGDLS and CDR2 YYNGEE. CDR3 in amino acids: CASSVGQGGNSPLHF. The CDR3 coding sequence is TGTGCCAGCAGCGTAGGACAGGGTGGGAATTCACCCCTCCACTTT.

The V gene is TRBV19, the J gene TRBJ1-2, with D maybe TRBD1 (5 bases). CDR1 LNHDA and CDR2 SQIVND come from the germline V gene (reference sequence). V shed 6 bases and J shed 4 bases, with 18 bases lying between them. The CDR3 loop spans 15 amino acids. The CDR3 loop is CASSRNRDSRYGYTF. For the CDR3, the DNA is TGTGCCAGTAGCCGTAATCGGGACTCCCGCTATGGCTACACCTTC. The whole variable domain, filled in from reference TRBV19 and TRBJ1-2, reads DGGITQSPKYLFRKEGQNVTLSCEQNLNHDAMYWYRQDPGQGLRLIYYSQIVNDFQKGDIAEGYSVSREKKESFPLTVTSAQKNPTAFYLCASSRNRDSRYGYTFGSGTRLTVV.

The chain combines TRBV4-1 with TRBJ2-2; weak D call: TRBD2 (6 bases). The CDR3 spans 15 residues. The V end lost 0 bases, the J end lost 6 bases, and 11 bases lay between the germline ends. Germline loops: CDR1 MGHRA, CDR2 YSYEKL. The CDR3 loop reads CASSQEESGAGELFF. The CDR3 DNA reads TGCGCCAGCAGCCAAGAAGAGTCGGGAGCCGGGGAGCTGTTTTTT.

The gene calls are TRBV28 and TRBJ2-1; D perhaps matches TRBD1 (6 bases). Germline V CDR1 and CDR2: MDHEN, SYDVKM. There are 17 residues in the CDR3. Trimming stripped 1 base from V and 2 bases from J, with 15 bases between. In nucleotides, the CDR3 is TGTGCCAGCAGTTTATTCTGGAGGCAGGGGACCTACAATGAGCAGTTCTTC. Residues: CASSLFWRQGTYNEQFF.

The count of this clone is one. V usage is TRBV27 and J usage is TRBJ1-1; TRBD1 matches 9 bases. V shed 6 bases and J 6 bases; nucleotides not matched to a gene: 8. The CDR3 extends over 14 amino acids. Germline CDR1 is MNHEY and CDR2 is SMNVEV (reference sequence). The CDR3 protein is CASSALQGAAEAFF. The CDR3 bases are TGTGCCAGCAGCGCATTACAGGGGGCGGCTGAAGCTTTCTTT.

The CDR3 DNA sequence: TGTGCCAGCTCACAACAGGGGTCCGAGCAGTACTTC. Its protein product is CASSQQGSEQYF. This sequence joins TRBV18 and TRBJ2-7, with TRBD1 matching over 7 bases. V shed 4 bases and J 6 bases; nucleotides not matched to a gene: 3. Germline V gene lookup returns CDR1 KGHSH and CDR2 LQKENI. The CDR3 contains 12 residues.

The CDR3 DNA follows: TGTGCCAGCAGTTCCTTTTATAGCAATCAGCCCCAGCATTTT. Residues: CASSSFYSNQPQHF. The J gene is TRBJ1-5, the V gene TRBV6-5; D ambiguous. V was shortened by 4 bases and J by 0 bases, with 7 bases between the two germline ends. Germline V gene sequence: CDR1 MNHEY, CDR2 SVGAGI. This CDR3 spans 14 amino acids.